The present T cell receptor (beta chain) was sequenced within a study of a mutant IDH1 vaccine in newly diagnosed glioma. Background on the study: A 62.5% male, about 38% female split and a mean age of around 41 years characterized treated patients. Earlier care involved radiotherapy, temozolomide, or both, and the majority received both. Study observations and caveats: Vaccination elicited immune responses in 93.3% of patients.

The CDR3 loop spans 14 amino acids. V lost 2 bases and J 0 bases, leaving 8 bases between the germline ends. Germline V gene data show CDR1 as SGHKS and CDR2 as YYEKEE (reference sequence). Measured with immunoSEQ multiplex PCR; TCRdb has only the in-frame clones, and not every one. The table records roughly 70,000 clones, just over 85% of them present only once. Stated time point: baseline, week 1 (first vaccination visit). Regarding treatment: pre-vaccination baseline after standard-of-care therapy. Donors had new WHO grade 3 or 4 IDH1-mutant, ATRX-lost astrocytomas. With regard to this clone: Its matching antigen is unknown.

The chain carries TRBV5-5 and TRBJ1-1; D unresolved. The source is a young man with glioma. Material: PBMCs, obtained from a glioma patient treated with radiotherapy, temozolomide or both. In nucleotides, the CDR3 is TGTGCCAGCAGCTTTATTGGGGTGAACACTGAAGCTTTCTTT. Amino acid sequence: CASSFIGVNTEAFF.